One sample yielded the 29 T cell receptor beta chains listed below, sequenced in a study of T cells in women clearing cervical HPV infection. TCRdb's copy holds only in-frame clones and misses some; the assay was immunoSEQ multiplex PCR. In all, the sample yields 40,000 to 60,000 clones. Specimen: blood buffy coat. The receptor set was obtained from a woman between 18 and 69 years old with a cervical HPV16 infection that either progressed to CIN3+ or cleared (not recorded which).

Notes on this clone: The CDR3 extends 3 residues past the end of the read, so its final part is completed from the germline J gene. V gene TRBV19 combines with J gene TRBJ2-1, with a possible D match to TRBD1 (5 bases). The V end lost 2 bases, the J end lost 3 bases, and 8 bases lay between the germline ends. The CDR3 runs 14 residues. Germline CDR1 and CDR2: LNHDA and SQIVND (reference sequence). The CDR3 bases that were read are TGTGCCAGTAGTATACTAGGGGTCTACAATGAG. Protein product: CASSILGVYNE. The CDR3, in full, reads CASSILGVYNEQFF.

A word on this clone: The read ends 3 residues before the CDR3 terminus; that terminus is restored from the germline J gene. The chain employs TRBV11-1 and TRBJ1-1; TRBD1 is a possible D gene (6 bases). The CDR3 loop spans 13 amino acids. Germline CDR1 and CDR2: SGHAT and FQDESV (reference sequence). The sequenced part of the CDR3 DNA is TGTGCCAGCAGCTTAGCTGTTGCTCAGGGG. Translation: CASSLAVAQG. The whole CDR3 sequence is CASSLAVAQGAFF.

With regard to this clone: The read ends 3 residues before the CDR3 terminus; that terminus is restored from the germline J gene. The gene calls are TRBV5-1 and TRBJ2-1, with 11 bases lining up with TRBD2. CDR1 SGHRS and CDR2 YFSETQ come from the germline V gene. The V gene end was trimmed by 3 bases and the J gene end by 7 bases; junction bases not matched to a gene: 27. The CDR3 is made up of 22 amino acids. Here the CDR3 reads CASSSDFSSGGLRRSMGNEQFF. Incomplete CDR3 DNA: TGCGCCAGCAGCTCTGACTTTTCTAGCGGGGGGCTAAGGCGATCCATGGGGAATGAG.

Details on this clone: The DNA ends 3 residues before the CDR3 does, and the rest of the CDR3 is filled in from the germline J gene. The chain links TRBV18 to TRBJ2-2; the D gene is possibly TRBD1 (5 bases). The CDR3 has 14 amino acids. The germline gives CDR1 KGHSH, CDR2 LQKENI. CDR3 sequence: CASSPSGRNSPLFF. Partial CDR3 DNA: TGTGCCAGCTCACCGTCAGGGCGAAATTCACCG.

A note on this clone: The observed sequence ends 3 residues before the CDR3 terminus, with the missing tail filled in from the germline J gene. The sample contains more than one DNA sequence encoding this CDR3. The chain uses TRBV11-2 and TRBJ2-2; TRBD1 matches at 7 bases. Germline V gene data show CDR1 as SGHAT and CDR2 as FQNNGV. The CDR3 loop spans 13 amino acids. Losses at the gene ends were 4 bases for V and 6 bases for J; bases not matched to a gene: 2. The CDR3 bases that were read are TGTGCCAGCAGCTCACAGGGGCCCGGGGAG. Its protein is CASSSQGPGE. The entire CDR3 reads CASSSQGPGELFF.

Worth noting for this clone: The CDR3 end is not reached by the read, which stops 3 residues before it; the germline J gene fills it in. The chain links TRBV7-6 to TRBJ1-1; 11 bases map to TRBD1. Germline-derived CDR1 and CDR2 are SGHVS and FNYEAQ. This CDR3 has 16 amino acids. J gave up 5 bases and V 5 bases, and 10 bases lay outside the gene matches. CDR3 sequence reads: CASSARTGGVGTEAFF. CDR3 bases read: TGTGCCAGCAGCGCCCGGACAGGGGGCGTCGGTACTGAA.

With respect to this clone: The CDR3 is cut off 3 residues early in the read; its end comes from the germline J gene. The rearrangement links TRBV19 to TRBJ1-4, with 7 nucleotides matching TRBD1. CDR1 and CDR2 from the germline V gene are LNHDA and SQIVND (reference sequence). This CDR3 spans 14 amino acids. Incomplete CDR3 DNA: TGTGCCAGTAGTCCCACAGGGGATAATTCACCA. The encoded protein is CASSPTGDNSP. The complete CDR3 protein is CASSPTGDNSPLFF.

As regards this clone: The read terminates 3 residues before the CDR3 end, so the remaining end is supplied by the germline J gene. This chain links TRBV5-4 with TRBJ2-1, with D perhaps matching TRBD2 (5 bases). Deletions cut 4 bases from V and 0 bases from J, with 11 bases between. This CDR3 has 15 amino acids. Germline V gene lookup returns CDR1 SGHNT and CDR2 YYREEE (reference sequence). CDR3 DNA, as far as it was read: TGTGCCAGCAGCCACAGCGGAAGCTCCTACAATGAG. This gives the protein CASSHSGSSYNE. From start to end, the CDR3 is CASSHSGSSYNEQFF.

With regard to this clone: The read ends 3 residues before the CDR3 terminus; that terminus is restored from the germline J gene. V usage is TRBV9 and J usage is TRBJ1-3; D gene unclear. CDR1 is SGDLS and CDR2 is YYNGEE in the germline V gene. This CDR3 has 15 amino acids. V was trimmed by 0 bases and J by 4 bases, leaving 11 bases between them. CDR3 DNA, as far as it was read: TGTGCCAGCAGCGTAGAAGAGCAGGCAGGAAACACC. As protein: CASSVEEQAGNT. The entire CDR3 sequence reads CASSVEEQAGNTIYF.

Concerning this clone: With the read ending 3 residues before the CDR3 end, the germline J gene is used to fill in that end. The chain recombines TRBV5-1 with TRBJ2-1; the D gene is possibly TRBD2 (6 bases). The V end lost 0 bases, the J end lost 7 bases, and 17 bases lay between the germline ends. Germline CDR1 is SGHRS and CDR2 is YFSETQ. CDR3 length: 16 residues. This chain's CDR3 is CASSLVGLVAGNEQFF. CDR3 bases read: TGCGCCAGCAGCTTGGTTGGGTTAGTGGCGGGGAATGAG.

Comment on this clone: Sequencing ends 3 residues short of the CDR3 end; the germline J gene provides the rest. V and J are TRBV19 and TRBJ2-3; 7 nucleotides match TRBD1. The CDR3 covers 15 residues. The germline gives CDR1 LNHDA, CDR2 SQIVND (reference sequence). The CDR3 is CASSGTAQLNQPQYF. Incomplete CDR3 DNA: TGTGCCAGTAGCGGGACAGCCCAGCTCAATCAGCCG.

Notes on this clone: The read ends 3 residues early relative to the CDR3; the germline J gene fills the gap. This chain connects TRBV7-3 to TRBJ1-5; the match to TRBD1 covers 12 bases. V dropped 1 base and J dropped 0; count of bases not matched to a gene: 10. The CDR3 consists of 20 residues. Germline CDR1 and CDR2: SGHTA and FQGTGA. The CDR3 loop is CASSLSTGTGGLISNQPQHF. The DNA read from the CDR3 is TGTGCCAGCAGCTTAAGCACGGGGACAGGGGGCTTGATTAGCAATCAGCCC.

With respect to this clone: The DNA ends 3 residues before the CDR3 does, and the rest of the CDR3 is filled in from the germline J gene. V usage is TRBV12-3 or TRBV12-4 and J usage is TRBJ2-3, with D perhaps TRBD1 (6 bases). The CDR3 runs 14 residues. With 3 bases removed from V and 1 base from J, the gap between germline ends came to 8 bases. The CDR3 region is CASSLDRGTDTQYF. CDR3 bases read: TGTGCCAGCAGTTTGGACAGAGGCACAGATACG.

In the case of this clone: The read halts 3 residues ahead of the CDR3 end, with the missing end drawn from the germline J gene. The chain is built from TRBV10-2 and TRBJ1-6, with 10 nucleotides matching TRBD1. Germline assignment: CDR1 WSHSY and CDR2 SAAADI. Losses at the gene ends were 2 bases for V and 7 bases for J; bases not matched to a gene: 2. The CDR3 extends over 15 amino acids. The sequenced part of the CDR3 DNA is TGCGCCAGCAGTGAGCGGACAGGGGGGAATTCACCC. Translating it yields CASSERTGGNSP. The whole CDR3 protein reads CASSERTGGNSPLHF.

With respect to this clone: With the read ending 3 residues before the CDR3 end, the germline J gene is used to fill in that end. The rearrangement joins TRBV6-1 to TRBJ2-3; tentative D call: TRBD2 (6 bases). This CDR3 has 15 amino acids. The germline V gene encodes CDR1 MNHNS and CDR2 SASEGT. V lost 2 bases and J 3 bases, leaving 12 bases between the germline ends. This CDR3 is CASSEPGSGTDTQYF. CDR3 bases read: TGTGCCAGCAGTGAACCAGGGAGCGGGACAGATACG.

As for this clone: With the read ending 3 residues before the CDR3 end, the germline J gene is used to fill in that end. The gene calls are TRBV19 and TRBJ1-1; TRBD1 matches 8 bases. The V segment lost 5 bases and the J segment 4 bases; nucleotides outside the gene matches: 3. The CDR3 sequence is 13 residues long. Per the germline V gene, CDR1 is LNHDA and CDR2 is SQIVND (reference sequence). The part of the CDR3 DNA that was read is TGTGCCAGTAGTTTGGACAGGGCCACTGAA. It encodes CASSLDRATE. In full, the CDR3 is CASSLDRATEAFF.

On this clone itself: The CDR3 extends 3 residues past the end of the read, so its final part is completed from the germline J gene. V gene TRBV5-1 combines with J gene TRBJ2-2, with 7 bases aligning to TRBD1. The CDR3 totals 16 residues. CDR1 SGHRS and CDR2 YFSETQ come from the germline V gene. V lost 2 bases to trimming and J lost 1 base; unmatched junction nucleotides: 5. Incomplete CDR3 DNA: TGCGCCAGCAGCTTCAGAACAGGGGTGAACACCGGGGAG. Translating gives CASSFRTGVNTGE. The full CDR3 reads CASSFRTGVNTGELFF.

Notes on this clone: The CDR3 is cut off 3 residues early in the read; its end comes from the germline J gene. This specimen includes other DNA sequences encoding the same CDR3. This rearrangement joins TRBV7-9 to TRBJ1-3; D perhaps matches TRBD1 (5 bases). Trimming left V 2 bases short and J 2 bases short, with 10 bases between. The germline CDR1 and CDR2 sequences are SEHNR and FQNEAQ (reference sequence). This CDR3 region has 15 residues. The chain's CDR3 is CASSLRGGAGNTIYF. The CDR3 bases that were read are TGTGCCAGCAGCTTACGGGGGGGAGCTGGAAACACC.

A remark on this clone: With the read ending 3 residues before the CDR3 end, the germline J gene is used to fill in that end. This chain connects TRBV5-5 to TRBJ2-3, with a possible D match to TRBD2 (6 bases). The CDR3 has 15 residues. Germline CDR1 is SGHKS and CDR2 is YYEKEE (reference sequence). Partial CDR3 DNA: TGTGCCAGCAGCTTGTTCCCTAGCGATCAAGAGACG. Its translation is CASSLFPSDQET. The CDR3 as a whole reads CASSLFPSDQETQYF. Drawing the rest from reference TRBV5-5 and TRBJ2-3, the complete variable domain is DAGVTQSPTHLIKTRGQQVTLRCSPISGHKSVSWYQQVLGQGPQFIFQYYEKEERGRGNFPDRFSARQFPNYSSELNVNALLLGDSALYLCASSLFPSDQETQYFGPGTRLTVL.

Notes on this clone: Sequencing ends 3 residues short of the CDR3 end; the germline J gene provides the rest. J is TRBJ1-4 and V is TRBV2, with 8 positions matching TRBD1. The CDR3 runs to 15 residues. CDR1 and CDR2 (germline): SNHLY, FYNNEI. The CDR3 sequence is CASSEVWTGSSPLFF. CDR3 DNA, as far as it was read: TGTGCCAGCAGTGAGGTATGGACAGGGAGCTCACCA.

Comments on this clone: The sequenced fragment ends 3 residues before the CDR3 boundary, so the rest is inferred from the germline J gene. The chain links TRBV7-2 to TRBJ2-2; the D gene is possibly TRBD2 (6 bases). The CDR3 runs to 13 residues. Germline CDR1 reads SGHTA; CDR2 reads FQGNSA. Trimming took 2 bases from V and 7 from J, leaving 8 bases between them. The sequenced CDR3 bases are TGTGCCAGCAGCTTACTAGCGAACGGGGAG. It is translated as CASSLLANGE. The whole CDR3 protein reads CASSLLANGELFF.

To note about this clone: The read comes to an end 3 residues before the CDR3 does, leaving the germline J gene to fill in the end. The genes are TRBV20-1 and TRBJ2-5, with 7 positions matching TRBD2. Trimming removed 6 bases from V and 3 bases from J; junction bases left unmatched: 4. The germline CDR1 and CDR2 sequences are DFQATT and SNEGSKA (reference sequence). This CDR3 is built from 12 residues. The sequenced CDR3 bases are TGCAGTGCCCGGGGACTAAAAGAGACC. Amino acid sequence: CSARGLKET. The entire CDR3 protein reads CSARGLKETQYF.

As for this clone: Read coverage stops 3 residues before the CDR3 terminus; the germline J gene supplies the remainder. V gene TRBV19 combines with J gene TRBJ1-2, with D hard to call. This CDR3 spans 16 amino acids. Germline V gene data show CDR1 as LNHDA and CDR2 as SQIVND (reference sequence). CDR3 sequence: CASSIGLAGIRHDYTF. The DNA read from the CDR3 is TGTGCCAGTAGTATAGGGCTAGCGGGGATCCGCCATGAC.

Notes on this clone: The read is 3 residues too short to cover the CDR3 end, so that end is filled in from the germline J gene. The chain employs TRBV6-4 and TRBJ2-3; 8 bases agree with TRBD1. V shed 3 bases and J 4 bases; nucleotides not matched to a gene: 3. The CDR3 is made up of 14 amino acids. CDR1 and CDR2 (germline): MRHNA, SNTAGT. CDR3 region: CASSELQGADTQYF. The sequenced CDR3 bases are TGTGCCAGCAGTGAATTACAGGGGGCAGATACG.

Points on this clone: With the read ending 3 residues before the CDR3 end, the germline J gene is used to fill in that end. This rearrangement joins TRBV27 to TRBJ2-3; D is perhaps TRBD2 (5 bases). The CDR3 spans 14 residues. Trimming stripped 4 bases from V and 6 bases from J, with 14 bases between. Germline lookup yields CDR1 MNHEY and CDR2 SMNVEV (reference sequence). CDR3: CASSSSTRGDTQYF. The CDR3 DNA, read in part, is TGTGCCAGCAGTTCTAGCACACGCGGGGATACG.

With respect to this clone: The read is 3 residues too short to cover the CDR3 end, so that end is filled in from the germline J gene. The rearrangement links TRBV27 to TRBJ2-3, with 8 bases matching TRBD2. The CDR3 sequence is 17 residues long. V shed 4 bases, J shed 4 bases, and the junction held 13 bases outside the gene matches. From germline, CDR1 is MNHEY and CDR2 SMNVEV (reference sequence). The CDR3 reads CASSWDPRGRGADTQYF. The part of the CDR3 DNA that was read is TGTGCCAGCAGTTGGGACCCCCGTGGGCGGGGGGCAGATACG.

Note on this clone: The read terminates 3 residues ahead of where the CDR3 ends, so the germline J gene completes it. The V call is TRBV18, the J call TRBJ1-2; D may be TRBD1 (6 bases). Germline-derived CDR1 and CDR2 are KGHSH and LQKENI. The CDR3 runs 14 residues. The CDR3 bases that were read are TGTGCCAGCTCACCGTTTAAACAGGGTTCCGAC. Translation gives CASSPFKQGSD. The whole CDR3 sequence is CASSPFKQGSDYTF.

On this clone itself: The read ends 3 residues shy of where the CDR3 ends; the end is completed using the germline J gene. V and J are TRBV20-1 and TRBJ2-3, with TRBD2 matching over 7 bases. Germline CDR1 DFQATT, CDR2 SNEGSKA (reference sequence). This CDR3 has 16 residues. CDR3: CSARDQGGVGNQPQYF. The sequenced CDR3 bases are TGCAGTGCTAGAGATCAGGGAGGGGTGGGCAATCAGCCG.

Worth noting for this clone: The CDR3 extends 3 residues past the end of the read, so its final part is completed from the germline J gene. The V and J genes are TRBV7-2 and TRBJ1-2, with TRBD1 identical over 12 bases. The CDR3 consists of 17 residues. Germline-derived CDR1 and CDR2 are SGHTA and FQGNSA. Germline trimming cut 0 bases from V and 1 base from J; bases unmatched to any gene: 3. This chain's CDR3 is CASSLAGQGASNYGYTF. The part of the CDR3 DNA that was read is TGTGCCAGCAGCTTAGCGGGACAGGGGGCCAGTAACTATGGC.